By share, the clone carrying this T cell receptor beta chain ranks as medium-sized. The germline V gene has CDR1 SGHTA and CDR2 FQGTGA. This CDR3 is built from 12 residues. The V end lost 6 bases, the J end lost 4 bases, and 9 bases lay between the germline ends. TCRdb re-processed the PCR reads through MiXCR. The sample has roughly 10,000 clones; 25% to 35% are singletons. The data were taken from a study of metastatic and nonmetastatic thyroid tumors. Before thyroid surgery, none of the patients had received any treatment. This rearrangement joins TRBV7-3 to TRBJ2-5, with a possible D match to TRBD2 (6 bases). The source of this sequence is a female donor with papillary thyroid cancer or a benign thyroid nodule (not recorded which). Some clones in this sample may be carry-over from other donors' samples. Sequencing used tumor tissue. The CDR3 loop is CASSAEGETQYF. DNA of the CDR3: TGTGCCAGCAGTGCGGAGGGAGAGACCCAGTACTTC.